The rows below give T cell receptor beta chains drawn from one sample of a study of T-cell memory formation after mild COVID-19. TCRdb called the 5' RACE reads again in MiXCR, with one record for every CDR3 protein. The top ten hold roughly 23% of the sample, which has a few hundred thousand distinct CDR3 sequences, around 15% seen once. The sample consisted of PBMCs or a T cell subset sorted from them (not recorded which). The receptors derive from a man between 18 and 35 years old who had mild COVID-19 (a few samples of this study predate the infection). Cell type and time point are not known. Each CDR3 is given with its conserved first and last residue. The D gene is left open where the match is weak. For some rows the clone size is stated as once, few or many, or as a class when expanded; others skip it.

CDR3aa,CDR3nt,abundance,d_gene,j_gene,v_gene
CSARDGAAQETQYF,TGCAGTGCTAGAGATGGAGCGGCTCAAGAGACCCAGTACTTC,few,-,TRBJ2-5,TRBV20-1
CASSETGGSGVRPQHF,TGTGCCAGCAGTGAAACCGGGGGATCCGGGGTAAGGCCCCAGCATTTT,few,-,TRBJ1-5,TRBV25-1
CASFCSTYEQYF,TGCGCCAGCTTTTGTTCAACCTACGAGCAGTACTTC,-,-,TRBJ2-7,TRBV23-1
CSARDFQGWGYF,TGCAGTGCTAGAGATTTTCAGGGATGGGGGTATTTT,few,-,TRBJ2-3,TRBV20-1
CASSQVTGAGYEQYF,TGCGCCAGCAGCCAAGTCACAGGGGCTGGCTACGAGCAGTACTTC,many,TRBD1,TRBJ2-7,TRBV4-1
CASSVYPGAYGYTF,TGTGCCAGCAGTGTTTATCCGGGCGCTTATGGCTACACCTTC,-,-,TRBJ1-2,TRBV6-2/TRBV6-3
CASSQDLGTSGYNEQFF,TGCGCCAGCAGCCAAGATCTGGGGACTAGCGGTTACAATGAGCAGTTCTTC,many,TRBD2,TRBJ2-1,TRBV4-3
CASSVGQSYEQYF,TGTGCCAGCAGCGTAGGGCAGAGCTACGAGCAGTACTTC,few,-,TRBJ2-7,TRBV9
CASRQGQVDSYEQYF,TGCGCCAGCAGGCAGGGGCAGGTCGACTCCTACGAGCAGTACTTC,-,-,TRBJ2-7,TRBV5-1
CASSYPRRSSYNSPLHF,TGTGCCAGCAGTTACCCGCGAAGGAGCTCCTATAATTCACCCCTCCACTTT,few,-,TRBJ1-6,TRBV6-2/TRBV6-3
CASSLPTSGAYEQYF,TGTGCCAGCAGCTTACCGACTAGCGGGGCCTACGAGCAGTACTTC,few,TRBD2,TRBJ2-7,TRBV7-6
CASSLGVQGGTEAFF,TGCGCCAGCAGCTTGGGGGTACAGGGTGGCACTGAAGCTTTCTTT,few,-,TRBJ1-1,TRBV5-1
CSARQGNGDEQFF,TGCAGTGCACGACAGGGGAACGGGGATGAGCAGTTCTTC,few,TRBD1,TRBJ2-1,TRBV20-1
CASSPTSGTTFETQYF,TGTGCCAGCAGCCCCACCTCGGGGACTACTTTTGAGACCCAGTACTTC,few,TRBD2,TRBJ2-5,TRBV9
CASSYTGGETDTQYF,TGTGCCAGCAGCTACACAGGGGGGGAGACAGATACGCAGTATTTT,many,-,TRBJ2-3,TRBV7-9
CASSPGVQETQYF,TGTGCCAGCTCACCAGGGGTGCAAGAGACCCAGTACTTC,many,-,TRBJ2-5,TRBV18
CASSLWGRANYGYTF,TGTGCCAGCAGCTTATGGGGGAGAGCTAACTATGGCTACACCTTC,few,-,TRBJ1-2,TRBV12-3/TRBV12-4
CASSLVSDPQYF,TGTGCCAGCAGCTTGGTTTCCGATCCCCAGTACTTC,many,-,TRBJ2-5,TRBV5-6
CSAETRSSTDTQYF,TGCAGTGCTGAGACTAGGTCTAGCACAGATACGCAGTATTTT,few,-,TRBJ2-3,TRBV20-1
CASSPGTPQETQYF,TGCGCCAGCAGTCCCGGGACCCCCCAAGAGACCCAGTACTTC,-,-,TRBJ2-5,TRBV10-2
CASRREGAYGYTF,TGTGCCAGCAGGCGGGAGGGGGCCTATGGCTACACCTTC,many,TRBD1,TRBJ1-2,TRBV6-5
CASSLAIPWGGDTQYF,TGTGCCAGCAGCTTAGCAATCCCCTGGGGAGGGGATACGCAGTATTTT,few,TRBD2,TRBJ2-3,TRBV7-2
CASSYTGTGGNTEAFF,TGCGCCAGCAGCTACACCGGGACAGGGGGTAACACTGAAGCTTTCTTT,few,TRBD1,TRBJ1-1,TRBV5-1
CASSVGARGGEKLFF,TGTGCCAGCAGCGTAGGCGCCAGGGGCGGTGAAAAACTGTTTTTT,-,-,TRBJ1-4,TRBV9
CASSFGSGGADTQYF,TGTGCCAGCAGCTTCGGTAGCGGGGGAGCAGATACGCAGTATTTT,few,TRBD2,TRBJ2-3,TRBV7-2
CASIRTSGGRSNTQYF,TGTGCCAGCATTCGGACTAGCGGGGGGCGGTCGAATACGCAGTATTTT,few,TRBD2,TRBJ2-3,TRBV7-2
CATSDPGQGDDEQFF,TGTGCCACCAGTGACCCGGGGCAGGGGGACGATGAGCAGTTCTTC,-,TRBD1,TRBJ2-1,TRBV24-1
CASSLMGLAGSKSYNEQFF,TGTGCCAGCAGCTTAATGGGACTAGCGGGGTCAAAGTCCTACAATGAGCAGTTCTTC,-,TRBD2,TRBJ2-1,TRBV11-2
CASSLGQGTAGYTF,TGTGCCAGCAGCTTGGGACAGGGGACGGCTGGCTACACCTTC,few,TRBD1,TRBJ1-2,TRBV11-2
CASSVGGLYNEQFF,TGTGCCAGCAGCGTAGGGGGGCTTTACAATGAGCAGTTCTTC,few,-,TRBJ2-1,TRBV9
CASSQDGLAGVTGELFF,TGCGCCAGCAGCCAAGATGGGCTAGCGGGGGTCACCGGGGAGCTGTTTTTT,-,TRBD2,TRBJ2-2,TRBV4-1
CASSQDPVRTYTDTQYF,TGTGCCAGCAGCCAGGATCCCGTCAGGACATACACAGATACGCAGTATTTT,-,-,TRBJ2-3,TRBV3-1
CASSLQRDSGYTF,TGTGCCAGCAGCTTACAAAGGGACTCTGGCTACACCTTC,few,-,TRBJ1-2,TRBV7-3
CSASSDLDQPQHF,TGCAGTGCTAGCTCGGACCTAGATCAGCCCCAGCATTTT,-,-,TRBJ1-5,TRBV20-1
CASSPQGWQPQHF,TGTGCCAGCAGTCCACAGGGATGGCAGCCCCAGCATTTT,-,-,TRBJ1-5,TRBV28